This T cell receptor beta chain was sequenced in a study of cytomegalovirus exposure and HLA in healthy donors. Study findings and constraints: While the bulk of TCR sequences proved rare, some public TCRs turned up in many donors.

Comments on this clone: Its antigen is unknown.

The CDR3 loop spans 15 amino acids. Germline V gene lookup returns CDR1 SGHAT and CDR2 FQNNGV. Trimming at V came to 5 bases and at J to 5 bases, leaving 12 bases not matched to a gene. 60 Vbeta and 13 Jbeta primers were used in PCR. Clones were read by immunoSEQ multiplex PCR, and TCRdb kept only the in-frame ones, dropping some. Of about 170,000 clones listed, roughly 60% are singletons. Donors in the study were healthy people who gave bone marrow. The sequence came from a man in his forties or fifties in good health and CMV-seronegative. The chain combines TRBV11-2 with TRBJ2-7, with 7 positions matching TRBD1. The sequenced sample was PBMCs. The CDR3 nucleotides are TGTGCCAGCAGCCGACAGGGTTTAAAGGAGGACGAGCAGTACTTC. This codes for CASSRQGLKEDEQYF.